The 19 T cell receptor beta chains presented below share a single source sample, sequenced in a study of OX40 agonist ivuxolimab in advanced cancers. To prepare the library, the immunoSEQ multiplex PCR assay was applied. The source is immuneACCESS, and TCRdb retained only in-frame sequences with V and J called. Part of the clones is not carried over; for the studies checked, unresolved V genes explain less than half of this, and the remainder is unexplained. In this sample the table shows approximately 21,000 clones, roughly 82% of which occur a single time. In total, the top ten clones hold 2.5% to 3.5% of the sample. This material consisted of CD4+ or CD8+ T cells sorted from blood, taken in a trial of the OX40 agonist ivuxolimab. The receptors shown here come from an adult with an advanced solid tumor such as melanoma, head and neck, liver or kidney cancer.

The chain uses TRBV30 and TRBJ2-1, with D possibly being TRBD2 (6 bases). CDR3 length: 16 amino acids. V dropped 0 bases and J dropped 4 bases, with 16 bases sitting between them. Germline lookup yields CDR1 GTSNPN and CDR2 SVGIG (reference sequence). The CDR3 loop is CAWSVRASAHYNEQFF. CDR3 nucleotide sequence: TGTGCCTGGAGTGTACGGGCTAGCGCACATTACAATGAGCAGTTCTTC.

This chain connects TRBV7-9 to TRBJ2-1, with 7 bases matching TRBD2. This CDR3 has 17 amino acids. Losses at the gene ends were 1 base for V and 1 base for J; bases not matched to a gene: 7. Germline lookup yields CDR1 SEHNR and CDR2 FQNEAQ (reference sequence). The CDR3 is CASSLGEGGRSYNEQFF. CDR3 sequence (DNA): TGTGCCAGCAGCTTAGGGGAGGGAGGGAGGTCCTACAATGAGCAGTTCTTC.

The V gene is TRBV7-2, the J gene TRBJ1-2, with 7 positions matching TRBD1. With V trimmed by 2 bases and J by 4 bases, 10 bases remained unmatched. The CDR3 covers 16 residues. The germline CDR1 and CDR2 sequences are SGHTA and FQGNSA. CDR3 bases: TGTGCCAGCAGCTTATCCGTAGGGACAGTTTCCTATGGCTACACCTTC. This sequence encodes CASSLSVGTVSYGYTF.

V usage is TRBV29-1 and J usage is TRBJ2-2, with 12 bases lining up with TRBD2. Germline V gene sequence: CDR1 SQVTM, CDR2 ANQGSEA. Trimming took 7 bases from V and 8 from J; bases not matched to a gene: 11. The CDR3 has 15 residues. The CDR3 spells CSAGELAGGRGELFF. CDR3 DNA sequence: TGCAGCGCCGGCGAGCTAGCGGGAGGGCGAGGGGAGCTGTTTTTT.

The chain has TRBV7-6 and TRBJ1-3, with 7 bases identical to TRBD1. The CDR3 consists of 15 residues. From germline, CDR1 is SGHVS and CDR2 FNYEAQ. The J segment lost 1 base and the V segment lost 5 bases, leaving 5 bases of the junction unmatched. CDR3 sequence: CASSLQGISGNTIYF. The CDR3 region has the DNA TGTGCCAGCAGCCTACAGGGGATATCTGGAAACACCATATATTTT.

The chain has TRBV5-4 and TRBJ1-4; D is unresolved. The germline gives CDR1 SGHNT, CDR2 YYREEE (reference sequence). The CDR3 runs to 14 residues. The V end lost 2 bases, the J end lost 7 bases, and 12 bases lay between the germline ends. The CDR3 spells CASSLTRRAEKLFF. The CDR3 coding sequence is TGTGCCAGCAGCTTAACCCGACGGGCTGAAAAACTGTTTTTT.

V and J are TRBV18 and TRBJ1-3, with D possibly being TRBD1 (6 bases). V was clipped by 3 bases and J by 3 bases, with 15 bases between them. CDR1 KGHSH and CDR2 LQKENI come from the germline V gene. CDR3 length: 16 amino acids. DNA for the CDR3: TGTGCCAGCTCACCCAACAGGGACGTATTTGGAAACACCATATATTTT. Translating it yields CASSPNRDVFGNTIYF.

This chain links TRBV27 with TRBJ1-1; D ambiguous. Between the trimmed V and J ends, which lost 3 bases and 1 base, there was a span of 12 bases. This CDR3 is 15 amino acids long. Germline values: CDR1 MNHEY, CDR2 SMNVEV (reference sequence). CDR3 loop: CASSFRLYENTEAFF. The DNA for the CDR3 is TGTGCCAGCAGTTTCAGACTATATGAGAACACTGAAGCTTTCTTT.

The chain links TRBV5-4 to TRBJ2-1; 8 nucleotides line up with TRBD2. V lost 4 bases to trimming and J lost 1 base; unmatched junction nucleotides: 4. The CDR3 has 15 amino acids. Per germline, CDR1 SGHNT and CDR2 YYREEE (reference sequence). The CDR3, as DNA: TGTGCCAGCAGCCCAAGCGGGAGATCCTACAATGAGCAGTTCTTC. It encodes CASSPSGRSYNEQFF.

The chain is built from TRBV9 and TRBJ2-3; TRBD2 is a possible D gene (6 bases). V was cut by 1 base and J by 4 bases, with 13 bases left in between. There are 15 residues in the CDR3. In germline, CDR1 is SGDLS, CDR2 YYNGEE. The CDR3 here is CASSVSTSSSDTQYF. In nucleotides, the CDR3 is TGTGCCAGCAGCGTATCAACTAGCAGCTCAGATACGCAGTATTTT.

This chain uses TRBV5-4 with TRBJ2-7; 8 nucleotides align to TRBD2. V lost 4 bases, J lost 0 bases, and 3 bases stayed unmatched. Per germline, CDR1 SGHNT and CDR2 YYREEE (reference sequence). The CDR3 is 14 amino acids. Here the CDR3 DNA reads TGTGCCAGCAGCGGGGGACTAGTCTCCTACGAGCAGTACTTC. This codes for CASSGGLVSYEQYF.

The chain recombines TRBV19 with TRBJ1-2, with D hard to call. The CDR3 loop spans 13 amino acids. The germline gives CDR1 LNHDA, CDR2 SQIVND (reference sequence). The V end lost 3 bases, the J end lost 2 bases, and 7 bases lay between the germline ends. The CDR3 reads CASSMTANYGYTF. The DNA of the CDR3 is TGTGCCAGTAGTATGACGGCCAACTATGGCTACACCTTC.

The table lists this clone with a few counts. This chain links TRBV9 with TRBJ2-7; 7 bases match TRBD1. Germline trimming cut 4 bases from V and 4 bases from J; bases unmatched to any gene: 8. The CDR3 runs 14 residues. CDR1 SGDLS and CDR2 YYNGEE come from the germline V gene. The DNA for the CDR3 is TGTGCCAGCAGCCCCTGGGACAGCCCATACGAGCAGTACTTC. It codes for CASSPWDSPYEQYF.

The CDR3, as DNA: TGTGCTAGTGGTTTCCCACAGGGGGCCGCGTACTTC. Its protein product is CASGFPQGAAYF. V and J are TRBV12-5 and TRBJ2-5, with 9 nucleotides matching TRBD1. Germline V lookup: CDR1 LGHNT, CDR2 FRNRAP. CDR3 length: 12 amino acids. Unmatched junction bases numbered 6, after V lost 3 bases and J lost 13 bases.

Here the CDR3 reads CASAFVEVLTDTQYF. Here the CDR3 DNA reads TGTGCCAGCGCTTTTGTGGAGGTGCTCACAGATACGCAGTATTTT. V gene TRBV6-1 combines with J gene TRBJ2-3; TRBD2 might be the D (5 bases). Trimming removed 8 bases from V and 2 bases from J, with 17 bases in between. Germline lookup yields CDR1 MNHNS and CDR2 SASEGT. The CDR3 extends over 15 amino acids.

This chain connects TRBV27 to TRBJ1-2; 7 bases map to TRBD1. CDR1 and CDR2 (germline): MNHEY, SMNVEV (reference sequence). The CDR3 contains 14 residues. V was clipped by 4 bases and J by 4 bases; unmatched bases: 6. CDR3 DNA: TGTGCCAGCAGTTACGGGGGACAGCCCTATGGCTACACCTTC. It specifies CASSYGGQPYGYTF.

The rearrangement links TRBV10-1 to TRBJ2-3, with D perhaps TRBD2 (6 bases). The V gene lost 2 bases and the J gene lost 1 base, with 13 bases spanning the gap. The length of the CDR3 is 16 residues. Germline-derived CDR1 and CDR2 are WNHNN and SYGVQD (reference sequence). CDR3 nucleotide sequence: TGCGCCAGCAGTGAGAGGAGGGGAGTTGGCACAGATACGCAGTATTTT. Encoded protein: CASSERRGVGTDTQYF.

The V and J genes are TRBV7-8 and TRBJ2-7; TRBD2 aligns across 12 bases. The CDR3 length is 16 residues. The germline CDR1 and CDR2 sequences are SGHVS and FQNEAQ. J lost 7 bases, V lost 3 bases, and 10 bases had no gene match. The CDR3 sequence: CASSFFGLAGGNEQYF. In nucleotides, the CDR3 is TGTGCCAGCAGCTTCTTCGGGCTAGCGGGAGGGAATGAGCAGTACTTC.

The chain links TRBV5-1 to TRBJ2-3, with 8 bases aligning to TRBD1. The CDR3 totals 16 residues. Trimming removed 4 bases from V and 2 bases from J; junction bases left unmatched: 9. Germline-derived CDR1 and CDR2 are SGHRS and YFSETQ. CDR3 nucleotides: TGCGCCAGCAGCGTTGGGACAGGCATAAACACAGATACGCAGTATTTT. This gives the protein CASSVGTGINTDTQYF.